These 10 T cell receptor beta chains were all obtained from the same sample, sequenced in a study of blood T cells in healthy people across ages. The authors ran a second PCR of roughly 6 to 11 cycles using a sample-barcoded 5' primer and a J-beta primer mix. MiXCR, run by TCRdb on the 5' RACE reads, gives a single entry per CDR3 protein. The sample carries around 750,000 distinct CDR3 sequences, 40% to 65% recorded once. Sequenced input: blood. The receptors come from a man older than 75 in good health.

The chain recombines TRBV7-3 with TRBJ2-1, with a tentative D call TRBD2 (6 bases). V was cut by 3 bases and J by 8 bases, with 14 bases left in between. The CDR3 runs 14 residues. From germline, CDR1 is SGHTA and CDR2 FQGTGA. In DNA, the CDR3 is TGTGCCAGCAGCTTTGGGCTAGCGTTCGATGAGCAGTTCTTC. It codes for CASSFGLAFDEQFF.

The sample holds many counts of this clonotype. This chain uses TRBV11-1 with TRBJ2-7, with 10 bases fitting TRBD2. The CDR3 sequence is 16 residues long. Per germline, CDR1 SGHAT and CDR2 FQDESV (reference sequence). The V segment lost 5 bases and the J segment 2 bases; nucleotides outside the gene matches: 9. CDR3 amino acids: CASSKTGTSETYEQYF. The CDR3 DNA follows: TGTGCCAGCAGCAAGACCGGGACTAGCGAAACCTACGAGCAGTACTTC.

This chain links TRBV6-4 with TRBJ2-7, with 10 nucleotides matching TRBD2. The last part of the DNA fits TRBJ2-1 better; the J call may be wrong. There are 14 residues in the CDR3. Germline V gene sequence: CDR1 MRHNA, CDR2 SNTAGT. DNA for the CDR3: TGTGCCAGCATGTCTAGCGGGAGCGGCAATGAGCAGTTCTTC. Residues: CASMSSGSGNEQFF.

J is TRBJ2-3 and V is TRBV18; D might be TRBD2 (6 bases). This CDR3 contains 15 residues. Between the trimmed V and J ends, which lost 2 bases and 1 base, there was a span of 10 bases. Germline values: CDR1 KGHSH, CDR2 LQKENI. For the CDR3, the DNA is TGTGCCAGCTCACCAGGCGGGAAAGGCACAGATACGCAGTATTTT. Translating it yields CASSPGGKGTDTQYF. Drawing the rest from reference TRBV18 and TRBJ2-3, the complete variable domain is NAGVMQNPRHLVRRRGQEARLRCSPMKGHSHVYWYRQLPEEGLKFMVYLQKENIIDESGMPKERFSAEFPKEGPSILRIQQVVRGDSAAYFCASSPGGKGTDTQYFGPGTRLTVL.

This clonotype has at least ten counts. In nucleotides, the CDR3 is TGTGCCAGCAGCTCAAAGTTCGGGCAGGGGGGGTACAATGAGCAGTTCTTC. Protein product: CASSSKFGQGGYNEQFF. The chain recombines TRBV7-2 with TRBJ2-1, with D possibly called TRBD1 or TRBD2 (7 bases each). The CDR3 sequence is 17 residues long. Trimming left V 4 bases short and J 4 bases short, with 20 bases between. CDR1 and CDR2 (germline): SGHTA, FQGNSA.

This chain links TRBV5-6 with TRBJ2-1; 9 positions agree with TRBD1. Germline CDR1 reads SGHDT; CDR2 reads YYEEEE. The V gene end was trimmed by 3 bases and the J gene end by 5 bases; junction bases not matched to a gene: 6. The CDR3 spans 15 residues. CDR3 in DNA: TGTGCCAGCAGCTGGGGGACAGGGCGGAACAATGAGCAGTTCTTC. This encodes CASSWGTGRNNEQFF.

This clonotype was counted a few times. The chain combines TRBV30 with TRBJ1-5, with 7 bases matching TRBD1. The junction had 0 bases not matched to a gene; V was cut back by 3 bases and J by 1 base. Germline V gives CDR1 GTSNPN, CDR2 SVGIG (reference sequence). The CDR3 runs 13 residues. The DNA for the CDR3 is TGTGCCTGGAGGGGACAGAGCAATCAGCCCCAGCATTTT. Translated: CAWRGQSNQPQHF.

The chain joins TRBV29-1 to TRBJ2-1; 13 positions match TRBD2. The CDR3 spans 15 residues. J lost 5 bases, V lost 6 bases, and 7 bases had no gene match. Per germline, CDR1 SQVTM and CDR2 ANQGSEA. This CDR3 reads CSVVLAGGPNNEQFF. CDR3 coding DNA: TGCAGCGTGGTACTAGCGGGAGGGCCCAACAATGAGCAGTTCTTC.

The chain combines TRBV9 with TRBJ2-5; the match to TRBD2 covers 7 bases. This CDR3 region has 15 residues. With 3 bases clipped from V and 5 bases from J, the junction kept 10 bases outside the gene matches. Per the germline V gene, CDR1 is SGDLS and CDR2 is YYNGEE. The CDR3 here is CASSAGGTPPETQYF. CDR3 nucleotide sequence: TGTGCCAGCAGCGCGGGGGGTACCCCACCCGAGACCCAGTACTTC.

V is TRBV6-4 and J is TRBJ2-1; weak D call: TRBD2 (5 bases). Germline assignment: CDR1 MRHNA and CDR2 SNTAGT. Trimming removed 6 bases at V and 5 bases at J, with 8 bases between. The CDR3 sequence is 12 residues long. The CDR3 nucleotides read TGTGCCAGCAGCTACGGGGACAATGAGCAGTTCTTC. The encoded protein is CASSYGDNEQFF.